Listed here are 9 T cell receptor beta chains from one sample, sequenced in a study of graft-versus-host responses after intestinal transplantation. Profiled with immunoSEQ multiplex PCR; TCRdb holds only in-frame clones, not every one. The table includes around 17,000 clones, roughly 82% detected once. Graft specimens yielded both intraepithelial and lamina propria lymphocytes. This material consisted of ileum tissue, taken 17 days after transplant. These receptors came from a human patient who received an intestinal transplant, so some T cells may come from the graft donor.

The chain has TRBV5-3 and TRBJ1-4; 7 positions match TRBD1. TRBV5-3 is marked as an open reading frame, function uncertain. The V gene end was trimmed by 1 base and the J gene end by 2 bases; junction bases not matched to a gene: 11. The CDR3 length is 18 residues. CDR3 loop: CARSLSRTGEGTNEKLFF. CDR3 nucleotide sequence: TGTGCCAGAAGCTTGAGTAGAACAGGGGAAGGGACTAATGAAAAACTGTTTTTT.

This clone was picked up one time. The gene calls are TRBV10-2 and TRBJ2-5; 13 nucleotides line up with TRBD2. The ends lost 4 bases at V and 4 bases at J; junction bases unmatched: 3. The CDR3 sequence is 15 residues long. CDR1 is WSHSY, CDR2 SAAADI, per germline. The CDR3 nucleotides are TGCGCCAGCAGTGGACTAGCGGGAGGTGGAGAGACCCAGTACTTC. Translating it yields CASSGLAGGGETQYF.

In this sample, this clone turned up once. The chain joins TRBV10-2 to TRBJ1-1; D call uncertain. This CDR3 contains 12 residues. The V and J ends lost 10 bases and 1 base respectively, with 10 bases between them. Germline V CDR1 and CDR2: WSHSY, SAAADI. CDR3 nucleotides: TGCGCCATCCAGGACGGGAACACTGAAGCTTTCTTT. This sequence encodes CAIQDGNTEAFF.

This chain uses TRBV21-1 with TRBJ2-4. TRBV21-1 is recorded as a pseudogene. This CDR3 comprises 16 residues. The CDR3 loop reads CASSNGTILAKNIQYF. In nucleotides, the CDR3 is TGTGCCAGCAGCAATGGCACCATACTAGCCAAAAACATTCAGTACTTC.

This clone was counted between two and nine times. The CDR3 sequence is CASSDRQMRGFHNEQFF. The CDR3, as DNA: TGTGCCAGCAGTGACAGACAGATGCGAGGGTTTCACAATGAGCAGTTCTTC. The chain couples TRBV6-1 to TRBJ2-1, with D perhaps given as TRBD1 or TRBD2 (5 bases each). This CDR3 spans 17 amino acids. The V end lost 3 bases, the J end lost 5 bases, and 20 bases lay between the germline ends. Germline values: CDR1 MNHNS, CDR2 SASEGT.

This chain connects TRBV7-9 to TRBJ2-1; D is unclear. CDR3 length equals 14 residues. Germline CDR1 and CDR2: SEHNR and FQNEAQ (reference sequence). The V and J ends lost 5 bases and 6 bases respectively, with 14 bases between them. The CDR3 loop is CASSQQEMTNEQFF. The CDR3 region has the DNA TGTGCCAGCAGCCAGCAGGAGATGACCAATGAGCAGTTCTTC. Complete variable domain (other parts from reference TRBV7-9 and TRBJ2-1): DTGVSQNPRHKITKRGQNVTFRCDPISEHNRLYWYRQTLGQGPEFLTYFQNEAQLEKSRLLSDRFSAERPKGSFSTLEIQRTEQGDSAMYLCASSQQEMTNEQFFGPGTRLTVL.

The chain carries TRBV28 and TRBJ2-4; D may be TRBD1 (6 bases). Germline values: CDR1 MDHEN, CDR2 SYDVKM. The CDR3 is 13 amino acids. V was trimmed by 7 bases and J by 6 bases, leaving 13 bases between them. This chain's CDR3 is CASISQGVNIQYF. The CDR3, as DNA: TGTGCCAGCATCTCACAGGGAGTAAACATTCAGTACTTC.

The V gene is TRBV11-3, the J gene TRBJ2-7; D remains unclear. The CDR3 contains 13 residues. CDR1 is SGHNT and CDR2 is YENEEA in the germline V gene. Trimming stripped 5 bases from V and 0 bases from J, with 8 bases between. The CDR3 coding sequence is TGTGCCAGCAGCCCCGAAAACTCCTACGAGCAGTACTTC. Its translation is CASSPENSYEQYF. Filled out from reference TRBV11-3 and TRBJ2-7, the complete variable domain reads EAGVVQSPRYKIIEKKQPVAFWCNPISGHNTLYWYLQNLGQGPELLIRYENEEAVDDSQLPKDRFSAERLKGVDSTLKIQPAELGDSAVYLCASSPENSYEQYFGPGTRLTVT.

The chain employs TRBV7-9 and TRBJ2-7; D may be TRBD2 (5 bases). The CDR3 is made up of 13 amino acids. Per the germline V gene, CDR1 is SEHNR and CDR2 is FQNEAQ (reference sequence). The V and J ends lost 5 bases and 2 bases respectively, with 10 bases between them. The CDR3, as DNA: TGTGCCAGCAGCCTGTACGGGACCTACGAGCAGTACTTC. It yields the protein CASSLYGTYEQYF.